Reported below is one TCR beta chain. Its antigen is as yet unknown. Germline assignment: CDR1 SGHRS and CDR2 YFSETQ. This CDR3 comprises 17 residues. Both 60 Vbeta primers and 13 Jbeta primers went into the PCR. Sequenced by immunoSEQ multiplex PCR; TCRdb stores in-frame clones only, minus some. The sample consists of about 190,000 clones, roughly four fifths of them appearing once. The data originate from a study of cytomegalovirus exposure and HLA in healthy donors. In the study overall: The study placed 70% to 90% of its approximately 360 genotyped donors in the Caucasian-associated ancestry cluster.

The study's findings and limits: In a later analysis, V- and J-gene trimming of beta chains associated with a DCLRE1C missense variant, replicated independently. Analysis performed later showed TCR beta chains linked to HLA being more clonally expanded than equally common others. Over 15,000 TCR beta sequences were associated with HLA alleles at 0.05 false discovery rate in a later analysis.

This TCR was recovered from a woman under 40 in good health and CMV-seropositive. Sequenced material: PBMCs. This sequence joins TRBV5-1 and TRBJ2-5; D is possibly TRBD1 (5 bases). The J call is uncertain, as TRBJ2-7 better fits the DNA end. CDR3 residues: CASSLAQGGLATYEQYF. The CDR3 DNA reads as TGCGCCAGCAGCTTGGCCCAGGGCGGCTTAGCTACCTACGAGCAGTACTTC.